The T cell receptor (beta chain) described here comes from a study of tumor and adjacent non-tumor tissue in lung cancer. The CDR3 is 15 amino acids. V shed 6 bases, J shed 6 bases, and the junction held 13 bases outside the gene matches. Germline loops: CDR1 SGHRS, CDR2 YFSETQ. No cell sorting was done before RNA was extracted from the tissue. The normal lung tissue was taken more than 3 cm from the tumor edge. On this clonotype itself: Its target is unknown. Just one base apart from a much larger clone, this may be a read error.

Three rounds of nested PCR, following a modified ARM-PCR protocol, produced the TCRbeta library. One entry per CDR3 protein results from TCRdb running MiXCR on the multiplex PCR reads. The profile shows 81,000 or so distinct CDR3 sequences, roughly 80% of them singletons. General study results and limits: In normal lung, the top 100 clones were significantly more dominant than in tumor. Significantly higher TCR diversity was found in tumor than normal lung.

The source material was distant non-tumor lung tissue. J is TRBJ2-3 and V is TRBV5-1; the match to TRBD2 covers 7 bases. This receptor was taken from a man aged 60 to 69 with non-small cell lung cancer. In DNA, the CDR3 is TGCGCCAGCAAGGGGCTCGGGGGGTACCAGGATACGCAGTATTTT. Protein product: CASKGLGGYQDTQYF.